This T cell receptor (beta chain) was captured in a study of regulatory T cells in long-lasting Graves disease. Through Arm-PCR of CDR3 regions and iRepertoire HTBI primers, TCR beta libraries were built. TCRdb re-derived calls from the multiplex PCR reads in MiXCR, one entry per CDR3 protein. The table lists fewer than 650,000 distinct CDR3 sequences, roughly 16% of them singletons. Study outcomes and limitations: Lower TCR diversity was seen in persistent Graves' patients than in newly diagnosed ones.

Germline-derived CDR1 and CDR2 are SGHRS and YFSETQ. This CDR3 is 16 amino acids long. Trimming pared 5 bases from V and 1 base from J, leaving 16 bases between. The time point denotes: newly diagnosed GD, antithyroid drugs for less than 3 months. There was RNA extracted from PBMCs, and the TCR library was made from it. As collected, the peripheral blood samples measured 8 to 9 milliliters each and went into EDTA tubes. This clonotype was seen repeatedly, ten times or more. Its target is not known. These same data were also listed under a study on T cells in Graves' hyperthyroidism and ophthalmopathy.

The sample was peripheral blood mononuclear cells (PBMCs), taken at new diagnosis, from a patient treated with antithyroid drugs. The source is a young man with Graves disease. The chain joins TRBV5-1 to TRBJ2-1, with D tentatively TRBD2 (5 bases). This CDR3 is CASSPGSTFSYNEQFF. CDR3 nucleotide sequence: TGCGCCAGCAGTCCGGGGAGCACTTTTTCCTACAATGAGCAGTTCTTC.